This paragraph reports one TCR beta chain. The CDR3 covers 15 residues. The germline CDR1 and CDR2 sequences are WNHNN and SYGVQD (reference sequence). The V segment lost 3 bases and the J segment 9 bases; nucleotides outside the gene matches: 7. The assay was immunoSEQ multiplex PCR, and TCRdb's table has in-frame clones only and misses some. Of about 34,000 clones detected, around 77% appear once; the ten largest clones hold approximately 16%. These data are taken from a study of blood T cell repertoires in COVID-19. Study-wide background: The United States, Italy and Spain provided the acute and convalescent COVID-19 samples. T cells, B-cell-depleted T cells, or PBMCs provided the cDNA or gDNA that served as material.

The sample was peripheral blood. The TCR was taken from a human donor in a cohort sampled during active COVID-19. V usage is TRBV10-1 and J usage is TRBJ2-1, with 11 positions matching TRBD1. The CDR3 protein is CASSDKRTGGGEQFF. The CDR3 DNA follows: TGCGCCAGCAGTGATAAACGGACAGGGGGCGGTGAGCAGTTCTTC.